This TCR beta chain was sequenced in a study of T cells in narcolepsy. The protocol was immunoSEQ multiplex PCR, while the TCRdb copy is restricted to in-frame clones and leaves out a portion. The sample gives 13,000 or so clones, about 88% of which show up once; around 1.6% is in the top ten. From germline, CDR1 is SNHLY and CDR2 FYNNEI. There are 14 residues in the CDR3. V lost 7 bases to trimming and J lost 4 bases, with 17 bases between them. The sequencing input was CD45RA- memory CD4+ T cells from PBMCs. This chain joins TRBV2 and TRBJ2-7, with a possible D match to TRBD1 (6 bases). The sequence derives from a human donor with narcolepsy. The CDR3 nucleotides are TGTGCCAGCAATCCAGGGGTTCTCGCATACGAGCAGTACTTC. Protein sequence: CASNPGVLAYEQYF.